This T cell receptor beta chain was found in a study of blood T cell repertoires in COVID-19. Study as a whole: Sites across the United States, Italy and Spain contributed samples from acute and convalescent COVID-19. From T cells, B-cell-depleted T cells, or PBMCs came the material, which was cDNA or gDNA.

The CDR3 runs 15 residues. Trimming shortened V by 0 bases and J by 7 bases, and 13 bases separated the two germline ends. The germline gives CDR1 LGHNA, CDR2 YNFKEQ. Original methodology: Amplification from reference gene primers served as the basis for estimated nucleated cell counts. Using immunoSEQ multiplex PCR, the repertoire was profiled, and TCRdb retains in-frame clones only, with some absent. The V and J calls and the clone size are those of that table, but D and trimming were determined from the DNA. The repertoire holds roughly 51,000 clones, roughly nine tenths seen once, with around 7.3% in the top ten.

This clonotype originated in a woman aged 55-69 years with active or convalescent COVID-19. This chain uses TRBV4-2 with TRBJ2-1; D gene uncertain. The source material was peripheral blood. CDR3 in amino acids: CASSQELHSKNEQFF. For the CDR3, the DNA is TGTGCCAGCAGCCAAGAACTGCATAGCAAGAATGAGCAGTTCTTC.